This T cell receptor (beta chain) originates from a study of cytomegalovirus exposure and HLA in healthy donors. Whole-study results and caveats: A list of approximately 160 TCR beta chains associated with cytomegalovirus was given. Within the data, a cluster of highly shared sequence variants was likely a sequencing artifact. With later analysis, a missense DCLRE1C variant became linked to TCR beta V- and J-gene trimming. An analysis was carried out later, and it reportedly showed fewer N-insertions in an Asian-associated ancestry cluster than the approximately 710-donor mean.

It was with 60 Vbeta and 13 Jbeta primers that the PCR ran. Generated by immunoSEQ multiplex PCR, the TCRdb table keeps only in-frame clones and is missing some. Here the sample spans approximately 170,000 clones, roughly two thirds being singletons. CDR1 is SGHNT and CDR2 is YYREEE in the germline V gene (reference sequence). This CDR3 is 16 amino acids long. Trimming removed 3 bases from V and 3 bases from J; junction bases left unmatched: 10. Regarding this clone: Its specificity is not known.

Sequencing input: PBMCs. The V call is TRBV5-4, the J call TRBJ2-7; 9 bases line up with TRBD2. This receptor was taken from a woman aged 18-35 years in good health and CMV-seropositive. CDR3 region: CASSSAAGGKIYEQYF. The DNA for the CDR3 is TGTGCCAGCAGCTCCGCAGCGGGGGGAAAGATCTACGAGCAGTACTTC.